The TCR beta chain described here comes from a study of blood T cell repertoires in COVID-19. Background on the study: The United States, Italy and Spain provided the acute and convalescent COVID-19 samples. From T cells, B-cell-depleted T cells, or PBMCs came the material, which was cDNA or gDNA.

All enrollees were roughly 18 to 89 years old and from about two dozen US areas. The length of the CDR3 is 18 residues. Trimming removed 1 base from V and 4 bases from J, with 23 bases in between. Germline values: CDR1 LGHNA, CDR2 YSLEER. As processed by the authors: Cell counts per sample came from amplifying reference gene primers. The protocol was immunoSEQ multiplex PCR, while the TCRdb copy is restricted to in-frame clones and leaves out a portion. D and trimming were read from the DNA, whereas the V and J calls and clone size are those reported in that table. The sample carries about 350,000 clones, roughly 87% recorded once. This clone turned up a few times.

The sample taken for sequencing was PBMCs or T cells enriched from blood (not recorded which). V gene TRBV4-3 combines with J gene TRBJ2-7; weak D call: TRBD2 (7 bases). The receptor was derived from a woman in her thirties who had recovered from COVID-19. The CDR3 region is CASSQVIGGAKALYEQYF. The DNA of the CDR3 is TGCGCCAGCAGCCAAGTTATAGGGGGGGCAAAAGCATTATACGAGCAGTACTTC.